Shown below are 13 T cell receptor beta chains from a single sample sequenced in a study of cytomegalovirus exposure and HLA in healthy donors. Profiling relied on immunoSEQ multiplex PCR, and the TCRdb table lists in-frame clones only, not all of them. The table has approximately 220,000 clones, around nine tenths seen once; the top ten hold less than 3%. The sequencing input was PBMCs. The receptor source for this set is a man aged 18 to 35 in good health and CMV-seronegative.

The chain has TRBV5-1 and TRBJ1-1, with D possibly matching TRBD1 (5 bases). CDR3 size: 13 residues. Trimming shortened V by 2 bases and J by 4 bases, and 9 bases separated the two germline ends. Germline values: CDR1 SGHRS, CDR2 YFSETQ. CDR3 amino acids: CASSFKGSTEAFF. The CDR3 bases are TGCGCCAGCAGCTTTAAGGGGTCCACTGAAGCTTTCTTT.

CDR3 sequence reads: CASSERDTLYNEQFF. CDR3 nucleotide sequence: TGTGCCAGCAGCGAGCGGGATACCCTCTACAATGAGCAGTTCTTC. The rearrangement uses TRBV7-3 and TRBJ2-1, with 7 bases that match TRBD2. V was clipped by 5 bases and J by 3 bases; unmatched bases: 7. CDR3 length: 15 residues. Germline V gene lookup returns CDR1 SGHTA and CDR2 FQGTGA.

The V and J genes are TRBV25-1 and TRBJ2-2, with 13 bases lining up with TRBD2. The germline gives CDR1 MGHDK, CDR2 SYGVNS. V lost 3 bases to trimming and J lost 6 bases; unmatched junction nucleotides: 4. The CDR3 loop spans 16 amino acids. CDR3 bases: TGTGCCAGCAGTGACTTACTAGCGGGAGGGCCCGGGGAGCTGTTTTTT. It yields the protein CASSDLLAGGPGELFF.

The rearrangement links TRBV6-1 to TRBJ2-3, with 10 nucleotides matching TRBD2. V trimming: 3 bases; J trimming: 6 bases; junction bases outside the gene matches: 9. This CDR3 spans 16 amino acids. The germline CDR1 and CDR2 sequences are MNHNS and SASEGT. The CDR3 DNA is TGTGCCAGCAGTGAGTTAGTAGCGGGAGGAACCGATACGCAGTATTTT. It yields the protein CASSELVAGGTDTQYF.

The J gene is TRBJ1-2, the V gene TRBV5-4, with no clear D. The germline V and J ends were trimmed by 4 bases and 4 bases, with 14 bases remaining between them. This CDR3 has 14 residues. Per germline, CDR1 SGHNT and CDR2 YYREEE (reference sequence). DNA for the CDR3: TGTGCCAGCAGCGACTCGGGGTACGGCTATGGCTACACCTTC. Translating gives CASSDSGYGYGYTF. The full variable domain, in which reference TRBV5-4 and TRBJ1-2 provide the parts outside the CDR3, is ETGVTQSPTHLIKTRGQQVTLRCSSQSGHNTVSWYQQALGQGPQFIFQYYREEENGRGNFPPRFSGLQFPNYSSELNVNALELDDSALYLCASSDSGYGYGYTFGSGTRLTVV.

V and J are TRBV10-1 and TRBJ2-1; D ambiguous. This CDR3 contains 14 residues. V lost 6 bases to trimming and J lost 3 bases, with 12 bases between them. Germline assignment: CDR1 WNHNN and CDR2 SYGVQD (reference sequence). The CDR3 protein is CASSPRSDYNEQFF. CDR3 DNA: TGCGCCAGCAGCCCTAGAAGTGACTACAATGAGCAGTTCTTC.

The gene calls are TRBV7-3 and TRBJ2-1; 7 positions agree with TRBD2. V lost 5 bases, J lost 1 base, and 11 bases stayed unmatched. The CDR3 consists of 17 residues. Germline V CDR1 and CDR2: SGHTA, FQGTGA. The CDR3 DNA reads TGTGCCAGCAGCCGGTCGAGCGAGGGAGGGTCCTACAATGAGCAGTTCTTC. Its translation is CASSRSSEGGSYNEQFF.

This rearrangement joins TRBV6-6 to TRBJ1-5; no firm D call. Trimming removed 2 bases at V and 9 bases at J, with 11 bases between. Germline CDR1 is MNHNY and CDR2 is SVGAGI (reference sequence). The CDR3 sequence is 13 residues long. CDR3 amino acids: CASSYLEFAPQHF. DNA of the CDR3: TGTGCCAGCAGTTACCTCGAGTTTGCGCCCCAGCATTTT.

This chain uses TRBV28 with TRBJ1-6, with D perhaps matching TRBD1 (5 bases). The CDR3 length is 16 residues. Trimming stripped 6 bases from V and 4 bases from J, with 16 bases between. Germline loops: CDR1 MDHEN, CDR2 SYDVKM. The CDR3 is CASRKWTSGYNSPLHF. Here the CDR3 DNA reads TGTGCCAGCAGGAAATGGACATCCGGATATAATTCACCCCTCCACTTT.

This CDR3 reads CAPEARDRGYNEQFF. The CDR3 nucleotides are TGTGCCCCCGAAGCCAGGGACAGGGGCTACAATGAGCAGTTCTTC. J is TRBJ2-1 and V is TRBV27; 10 bases agree with TRBD1. Germline CDR1 reads MNHEY; CDR2 reads SMNVEV (reference sequence). CDR3 length: 15 amino acids. V lost 11 bases to trimming and J lost 3 bases; unmatched junction nucleotides: 10.

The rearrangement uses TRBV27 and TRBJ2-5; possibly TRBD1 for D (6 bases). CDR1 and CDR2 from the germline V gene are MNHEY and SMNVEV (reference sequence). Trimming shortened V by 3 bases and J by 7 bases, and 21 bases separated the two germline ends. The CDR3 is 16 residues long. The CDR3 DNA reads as TGTGCCAGCAGTTTCCAGAAAGCGACAGGCCTACGGACCCAGTACTTC. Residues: CASSFQKATGLRTQYF.

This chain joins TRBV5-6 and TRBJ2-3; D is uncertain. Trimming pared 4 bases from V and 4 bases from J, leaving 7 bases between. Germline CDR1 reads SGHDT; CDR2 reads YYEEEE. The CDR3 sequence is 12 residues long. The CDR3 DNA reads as TGTGCCAGCAGCCTGTCCGCAGATACGCAGTATTTT. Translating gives CASSLSADTQYF.

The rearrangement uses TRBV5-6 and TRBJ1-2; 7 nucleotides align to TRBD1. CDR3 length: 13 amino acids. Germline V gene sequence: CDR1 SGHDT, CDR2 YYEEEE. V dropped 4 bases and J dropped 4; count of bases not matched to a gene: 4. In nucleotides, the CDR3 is TGTGCCAGCAGCGGGGGACAGCCCTATGGCTACACCTTC. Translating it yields CASSGGQPYGYTF.